The subject of this entry is one T cell receptor beta chain. CD4+ cell separation produced CD45RA+ naive and CD45RA-negative memory subsets. This CDR3 is built from 18 residues. In germline, CDR1 is SGHRS, CDR2 YFSETQ. Trimming cost V 4 bases and J 2 bases; bases outside gene matches: 17. This sample was included in a study of shared clonotypes between healthy human individuals. Using immunoSEQ multiplex PCR, the repertoire was profiled, and TCRdb retains in-frame clones only, with some absent. Of 2 million to 3 million clones listed, 80% to 95% are singletons. This TCR was sampled from a man aged 18 to 35 in good health. Some clones in this sample may be carry-over from other donors' samples. The specimen was naive CD4+ T cells from PBMCs. Described subset: CD45RA+ positively selected. The chain carries TRBV5-1 and TRBJ2-7, with 8 bases fitting TRBD2. The CDR3 bases are TGCGCCAGCAGCCCGGGGAGCGGGAGCGCAGCTCGTGCCTACGAGCAGTACTTC. Protein sequence: CASSPGSGSAARAYEQYF.